At least ten counts were recorded for the clone carrying this T cell receptor (beta chain). Its antigen remains unknown. These data come from a study of T cell repertoires in cytomegalovirus infection. Study summary: Public TCR beta signature analysis indicated the presence of both CMV infection and matching HLA type. Overall study findings and caveats: Ex vivo, HLA-C-restricted CMV-specific TCR beta clonotypes prevailed over the rest of the response. Accumulated public TCR beta family frequency recognized individuals carrying CMV together with the relevant HLA.

TCRdb processed the reads anew with MiXCR; each CDR3 protein has one entry. The sample includes approximately 490,000 distinct CDR3 sequences, approximately 11% of them seen just once. The CDR3 runs to 12 residues. Germline lookup yields CDR1 ENHRY and CDR2 SYGVKD. V lost 10 bases to trimming and J lost 5 bases, with 14 bases between them. The sequence was obtained from a human donor in good health (CMV status not recorded). Some clones in this sample may be carry-over from other donors' samples. The specimen sequenced was PBMCs. This chain uses TRBV10-3 with TRBJ1-1; possibly TRBD1 for D (6 bases). CDR3 sequence reads: CASRDTETEAFF. The CDR3 nucleotides are TGTGCCAGCCGGGACACAGAAACTGAAGCTTTCTTT.